Below, 15 T cell receptor beta chains from the same sample are listed, as sequenced in a study of blood T cell repertoires in COVID-19. Clones were sequenced by immunoSEQ multiplex PCR, and TCRdb holds only the in-frame ones, with some missing. The sample has approximately 250,000 clones, 92% seen once. Sequencing used peripheral blood. All receptors derive from a man younger than 45 with COVID-19, enrolled during active disease.

The V gene is TRBV10-2, the J gene TRBJ2-1; TRBD1 is a possible D gene (6 bases). The V gene's germline CDR1 is WSHSY and CDR2 SAAADI. The CDR3 contains 13 residues. V lost 8 bases and J 5 bases, leaving 13 bases between the germline ends. CDR3 residues: CASGRGRNNEQFF. In nucleotides, the CDR3 is TGCGCCAGCGGCAGGGGACGGAACAATGAGCAGTTCTTC.

The gene calls are TRBV9 and TRBJ1-6; TRBD1 agrees at 7 bases. Germline V CDR1 and CDR2: SGDLS, YYNGEE. Losses at the gene ends were 0 bases for V and 7 bases for J; bases not matched to a gene: 7. CDR3 length equals 16 residues. The CDR3 nucleotides are TGTGCCAGCAGCGTAGGGGACAGCGTTGTGAATTCACCCCTCCACTTT. Its translation: CASSVGDSVVNSPLHF.

The rearrangement joins TRBV7-6 to TRBJ2-1; TRBD2 might be the D (7 bases). Germline V lookup: CDR1 SGHVS, CDR2 FNYEAQ. V lost 7 bases and J 5 bases, leaving 21 bases between the germline ends. This CDR3 has 16 amino acids. CDR3 amino acids: CASTHIGGQPDNEQFF. The CDR3 DNA follows: TGTGCCAGCACCCACATCGGGGGGCAGCCCGACAATGAGCAGTTCTTC.

The chain employs TRBV11-2 and TRBJ2-1; 10 bases are a match to TRBD1. The CDR3 has 14 amino acids. Germline V gene sequence: CDR1 SGHAT, CDR2 FQNNGV. V shed 3 bases and J 7 bases; nucleotides not matched to a gene: 3. DNA of the CDR3: TGTGCCAGCAGCTTGGACAGGGGGTTGAATGAGCAGTTCTTC. As protein: CASSLDRGLNEQFF.

A word on this clone: Mismatch with germline at one junction end may stem from a read error. The gene calls are TRBV30 and TRBJ2-5, with 9 bases fitting TRBD2. Looked up from germline, CDR1 is GTSNPN and CDR2 is SVGIG (reference sequence). This CDR3 has 12 residues. This chain's CDR3 is CAWTGQRGALDF. In nucleotides, the CDR3 is TGTGCCTGGACGGGCCAGCGGGGGGCCTTGGACTTC.

CDR3 residues: CASSQGRALASPLHF. Here the CDR3 DNA reads TGTGCCAGCAGCCAAGGCAGGGCTTTGGCTTCACCCCTCCACTTT. This chain joins TRBV3-1 (or the pseudogene TRBV3-2) and TRBJ1-6; D might be TRBD1 (5 bases). This CDR3 comprises 15 residues. V was pared by 1 base and J by 9 bases, with 13 bases between. Germline CDR1 LGHDT, CDR2 YNNKEL (reference sequence).

The V call is TRBV6-5, the J call TRBJ1-2; 7 nucleotides agree with TRBD1. V lost 1 base and J lost 3; bases outside the gene matches: 2. CDR3 size: 14 residues. In germline, CDR1 is MNHEY, CDR2 SVGAGI. CDR3 region: CASSYYDRDYGYTF. CDR3 bases: TGTGCCAGCAGTTACTACGACAGGGACTATGGCTACACCTTC.

The chain combines TRBV11-3 with TRBJ2-5; 10 positions match TRBD1. The CDR3 contains 14 residues. J lost 5 bases, V lost 5 bases, and 5 bases had no gene match. CDR1 SGHNT and CDR2 YENEEA come from the germline V gene. The CDR3 nucleotides are TGTGCCAGCAGCCGACAGGGGGCGGGGGAGACCCAGTACTTC. Its translation is CASSRQGAGETQYF. Looking up the rest from reference TRBV11-3 and TRBJ2-5 gives the full variable domain: EAGVVQSPRYKIIEKKQPVAFWCNPISGHNTLYWYLQNLGQGPELLIRYENEEAVDDSQLPKDRFSAERLKGVDSTLKIQPAELGDSAVYLCASSRQGAGETQYFGPGTRLLVL.

This sequence joins TRBV4-1 and TRBJ2-1; D possibly corresponds to TRBD2 (6 bases). From germline, CDR1 is MGHRA and CDR2 YSYEKL. V dropped 4 bases and J dropped 2 bases, with 18 bases sitting between them. This CDR3 has 17 residues. The CDR3 nucleotides read TGCGCCAGCAGCCCCCCCGGGGGTGTATTTGCCTACAATGAGCAGTTCTTC. It encodes CASSPPGGVFAYNEQFF.

This sequence joins TRBV30 and TRBJ1-5; D is unresolved. This CDR3 is built from 14 residues. Germline CDR1 and CDR2: GTSNPN and SVGIG (reference sequence). Trimming pared 0 bases from V and 6 bases from J, leaving 12 bases between. The CDR3 DNA reads as TGTGCCTGGAGTGTACCCCCTTCGGGTCAGCCCCAGCATTTT. This sequence encodes CAWSVPPSGQPQHF.

This chain links TRBV5-5 with TRBJ2-7; D unresolved. Trimming took 4 bases from V and 0 from J, leaving 11 bases between them. Germline assignment: CDR1 SGHKS and CDR2 YYEKEE (reference sequence). This CDR3 has 14 residues. CDR3 nucleotides: TGTGCCAGCAGCCCCGAGGCCCCCTCCTACGAGCAGTACTTC. It codes for CASSPEAPSYEQYF.

J is TRBJ1-2 and V is TRBV7-2, with a tentative D call TRBD1 (5 bases). The germline V and J ends were trimmed by 5 bases and 5 bases, with 18 bases remaining between them. Germline-derived CDR1 and CDR2 are SGHTA and FQGNSA. The CDR3 runs 15 residues. CDR3 in DNA: TGTGCCAGCAGCCCAAATGGGGGGACCCTTTATGGCTACACCTTC. Translation: CASSPNGGTLYGYTF. Full variable domain (outside the CDR3, taken from reference TRBV7-2 and TRBJ1-2): GAGVSQSPSNKVTEKGKDVELRCDPISGHTALYWYRQSLGQGLEFLIYFQGNSAPDKSGLPSDRFSAERTGGSVSTLTIQRTQQEDSAVYLCASSPNGGTLYGYTFGSGTRLTVV.

The chain carries TRBV7-9 and TRBJ2-7; the D is unclear. This CDR3 has 14 amino acids. Germline CDR1 is SEHNR and CDR2 is FQNEAQ (reference sequence). Trimming pared 6 bases from V and 0 bases from J, leaving 12 bases between. The CDR3: CASSTGYSSYEQYF. In DNA form, the CDR3 reads TGTGCCAGCAGTACGGGTTATAGCTCCTACGAGCAGTACTTC. The whole variable domain, remainder taken from reference TRBV7-9 and TRBJ2-7, is DTGVSQNPRHKITKRGQNVTFRCDPISEHNRLYWYRQTLGQGPEFLTYFQNEAQLEKSRLLSDRFSAERPKGSFSTLEIQRTEQGDSAMYLCASSTGYSSYEQYFGPGTRLTVT.

The chain joins TRBV11-3 to TRBJ2-5; D unresolved. The CDR3 contains 13 residues. Trimming took off 2 bases at V and 1 base at J, with 5 bases between the two ends. Germline V lookup: CDR1 SGHNT, CDR2 YENEEA. The CDR3 DNA sequence: TGTGCCAGCAGCTTAACAGCCCAAGAGACCCAGTACTTC. Translation gives CASSLTAQETQYF. The whole variable domain, filled in from reference TRBV11-3 and TRBJ2-5, reads EAGVVQSPRYKIIEKKQPVAFWCNPISGHNTLYWYLQNLGQGPELLIRYENEEAVDDSQLPKDRFSAERLKGVDSTLKIQPAELGDSAVYLCASSLTAQETQYFGPGTRLLVL.

The chain employs TRBV18 and TRBJ1-3; TRBD1 matches at 9 bases. The germline V gene has CDR1 KGHSH and CDR2 LQKENI. The CDR3 consists of 19 residues. V dropped 3 bases and J dropped 0; count of bases not matched to a gene: 12. CDR3 coding DNA: TGTGCCAGCTCACCCGTCCCGGGACAGGGCCATAGCTCTGGAAACACCATATATTTT. Protein product: CASSPVPGQGHSSGNTIYF.